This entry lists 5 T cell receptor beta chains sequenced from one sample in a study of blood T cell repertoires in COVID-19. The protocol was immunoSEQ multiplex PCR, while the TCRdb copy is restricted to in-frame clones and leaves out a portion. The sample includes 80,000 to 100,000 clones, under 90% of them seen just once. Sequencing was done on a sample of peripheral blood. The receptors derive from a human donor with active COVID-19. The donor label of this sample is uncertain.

Here the CDR3 reads CASSPTGGESISYNEQFF. The CDR3 DNA is TGTGCCAGCAGCCCGACAGGGGGAGAAAGTATTTCCTACAATGAGCAGTTCTTC. The J gene is TRBJ2-1, the V gene TRBV2; TRBD1 matches at 9 bases. The CDR3 runs 18 residues. Germline CDR1 is SNHLY and CDR2 is FYNNEI. After removal of 6 bases from V and 1 base from J, the junction contained 13 bases not matched to a gene.

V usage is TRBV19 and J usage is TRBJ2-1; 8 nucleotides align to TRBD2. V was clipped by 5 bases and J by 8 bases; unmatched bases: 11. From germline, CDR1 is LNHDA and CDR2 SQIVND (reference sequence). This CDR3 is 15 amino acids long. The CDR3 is CASSPRGAGVDEQFF. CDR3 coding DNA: TGTGCCAGTAGTCCCCGTGGAGCGGGGGTTGATGAGCAGTTCTTC.

The DNA for the CDR3 is TGTGCCAGCAGCCAGGGACCGGGACTAGCGGTATACGAGCAGTACTTC. This translates into CASSQGPGLAVYEQYF. The chain is built from TRBV3-1 (or the pseudogene TRBV3-2) and TRBJ2-7, with TRBD2 identical over 11 bases. The CDR3 extends over 16 amino acids. J lost 4 bases, V lost 3 bases, and 8 bases had no gene match. CDR1 and CDR2 from the germline V gene are LGHDT and YNNKEL (reference sequence).

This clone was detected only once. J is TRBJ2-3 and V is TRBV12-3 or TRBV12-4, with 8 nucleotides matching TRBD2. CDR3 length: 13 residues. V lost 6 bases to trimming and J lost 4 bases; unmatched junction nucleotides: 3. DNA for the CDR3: TGTGCCAGCAGAGTCGGGGGGGCAGATACGCAGTATTTT. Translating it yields CASRVGGADTQYF.

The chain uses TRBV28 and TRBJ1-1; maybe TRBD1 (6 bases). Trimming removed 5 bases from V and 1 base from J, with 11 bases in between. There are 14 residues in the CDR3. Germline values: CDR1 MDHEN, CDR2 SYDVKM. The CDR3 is CASSLWTANTEAFF. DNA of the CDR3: TGTGCCAGCAGTCTCTGGACAGCGAACACTGAAGCTTTCTTT.